The 18 T cell receptor beta chains below all came from one sample that was sequenced in a study of cytomegalovirus exposure and HLA in healthy donors. Primers: 60 Vbeta forward and 13 Jbeta reverse. Libraries were prepared by immunoSEQ multiplex PCR; TCRdb keeps only in-frame clonotypes and omits some of them. The sample lists approximately 100,000 clones; more than 65% were seen once. The sample consisted of PBMCs. The receptor set was obtained from a young woman in good health and CMV-seronegative.

J is TRBJ1-5 and V is TRBV19, with D maybe TRBD1 (5 bases). The V and J ends lost 3 bases and 0 bases respectively, with 9 bases between them. The length of the CDR3 is 15 residues. Germline V gene sequence: CDR1 LNHDA, CDR2 SQIVND (reference sequence). The CDR3 sequence: CASSIKGYSNQPQHF. The CDR3 nucleotides read TGTGCCAGTAGTATTAAGGGGTATAGCAATCAGCCCCAGCATTTT.

V and J are TRBV7-6 and TRBJ1-5, with 11 bases fitting TRBD1. Germline V lookup: CDR1 SGHVS, CDR2 FNYEAQ. V dropped 6 bases and J dropped 4; count of bases not matched to a gene: 5. The CDR3 has 15 residues. The CDR3 region has the DNA TGTGCCAGCAGGGAAGGACAGGGGGCGAATCAGCCCCAGCATTTT. Translating it yields CASREGQGANQPQHF.

The CDR3 DNA sequence: TGTGCCAGCAGTTCGGGAGGCAACGAGCAGTACTTC. Residues: CASSSGGNEQYF. V and J are TRBV28 and TRBJ2-7, with 7 positions matching TRBD2. The V and J ends lost 4 bases and 5 bases, in that order; junction bases with no gene match: 2. CDR3 length: 12 residues. Germline V gene lookup returns CDR1 MDHEN and CDR2 SYDVKM.

The genes are TRBV7-2 and TRBJ2-5, with D tentatively TRBD2 (5 bases). V lost 3 bases to trimming and J lost 4 bases, with 9 bases between them. Per germline, CDR1 SGHTA and CDR2 FQGNSA. This CDR3 region has 13 residues. The DNA for the CDR3 is TGTGCCAGCAGCTTGACTAAACGAGAGACCCAGTACTTC. This translates into CASSLTKRETQYF. The full variable domain, its missing parts supplied by reference TRBV7-2 and TRBJ2-5, is GAGVSQSPSNKVTEKGKDVELRCDPISGHTALYWYRQSLGQGLEFLIYFQGNSAPDKSGLPSDRFSAERTGGSVSTLTIQRTQQEDSAVYLCASSLTKRETQYFGPGTRLLVL.

The chain employs TRBV2 and TRBJ2-5; D is undetermined. CDR1 and CDR2 (germline): SNHLY, FYNNEI. The CDR3 is made up of 12 amino acids. The V end lost 6 bases, the J end lost 2 bases, and 7 bases lay between the germline ends. The CDR3 bases are TGTGCCAGCAGCGAGATTCAAGAGACCCAGTACTTC. Its protein product is CASSEIQETQYF.

In its sample, this clone was seen once. The gene calls are TRBV7-2 and TRBJ2-1; 7 nucleotides line up with TRBD2. V gave up 2 bases and J gave up 7 bases; unmatched junction bases: 5. There are 14 residues in the CDR3. Looked up from germline, CDR1 is SGHTA and CDR2 is FQGNSA. The CDR3 reads CASSLSGRANEQFF. The CDR3 DNA is TGTGCCAGCAGCTTATCAGGGAGGGCGAATGAGCAGTTCTTC.

The chain links TRBV5-8 to TRBJ1-5; TRBD1 agrees at 7 bases. Unmatched junction bases numbered 6, after V lost 0 bases and J lost 9 bases. The germline CDR1 and CDR2 sequences are SGHTS and YDEGEE. CDR3 length equals 14 residues. This CDR3 reads CASSLGQGNMPQHF. The CDR3 DNA reads as TGTGCCAGCAGCTTGGGACAGGGTAACATGCCCCAGCATTTT.

This chain joins TRBV7-8 and TRBJ2-7; 7 nucleotides match TRBD2. Losses at the gene ends were 1 base for V and 2 bases for J; bases not matched to a gene: 5. The CDR3 runs to 15 residues. From germline, CDR1 is SGHVS and CDR2 FQNEAQ. Here the CDR3 DNA reads TGTGCCAGCAGCTTAGGGACTAGGCAGACCTACGAGCAGTACTTC. It yields the protein CASSLGTRQTYEQYF.

The chain couples TRBV7-9 to TRBJ2-1; 7 bases match TRBD1. This CDR3 region has 12 residues. CDR1 is SEHNR and CDR2 is FQNEAQ in the germline V gene (reference sequence). V lost 8 bases to trimming and J lost 6 bases; unmatched junction nucleotides: 4. In DNA, the CDR3 is TGTGCCAGCGAGACAGGGATCAATGAGCAGTTCTTC. Translating gives CASETGINEQFF.

The chain couples TRBV4-3 to TRBJ2-5; D might be TRBD2 (5 bases). The DNA matches TRBJ2-7 better at its end, which makes the J call doubtful. CDR1 LGHNA and CDR2 YSLEER come from the germline V gene. The CDR3 is 15 residues long. CDR3 DNA sequence: TGCGCCAGCAGCCAAGGGACTTGGAGCTCCTACGAGCAGTACTTC. This gives the protein CASSQGTWSSYEQYF.

V gene TRBV4-3 combines with J gene TRBJ2-5; 7 positions match TRBD2. J was trimmed by 8 bases and V by 0 bases; bases with no gene match: 9. Germline V gene data show CDR1 as LGHNA and CDR2 as YSLEER. The CDR3 extends over 15 amino acids. The CDR3 region is CASSQDRASGPTQYF. CDR3 sequence (DNA): TGCGCCAGCAGCCAAGATAGGGCTAGCGGCCCCACCCAGTACTTC.

The rearrangement uses TRBV7-2 and TRBJ2-7, with 8 bases lining up with TRBD1. Germline CDR1 reads SGHTA; CDR2 reads FQGNSA. CDR3 length equals 19 residues. Unmatched junction bases numbered 23, after V lost 3 bases and J lost 7 bases. The CDR3 here is CASSLSPLGTGGKTREQYF. CDR3 in DNA: TGTGCCAGCAGCTTGTCCCCCTTAGGAACAGGGGGGAAAACGCGTGAGCAGTACTTC.

This clone was seen just once. The V gene is TRBV19, the J gene TRBJ2-3; TRBD1 matches at 7 bases. V lost 6 bases and J lost 4; bases outside the gene matches: 7. This CDR3 contains 14 residues. CDR1 is LNHDA, CDR2 SQIVND, per germline (reference sequence). The CDR3 DNA is TGTGCCAGTAGCGTAAGGACAGGATCAGATACGCAGTATTTT. Protein sequence: CASSVRTGSDTQYF.

This chain joins TRBV6-6 and TRBJ2-7, with 11 bases identical to TRBD2. J gave up 4 bases and V 4 bases, and 6 bases lay outside the gene matches. Germline lookup yields CDR1 MNHNY and CDR2 SVGAGI (reference sequence). This CDR3 spans 15 amino acids. CDR3 protein: CASSLTLAGGYEQYF. Here the CDR3 DNA reads TGTGCCAGCAGTTTAACTTTAGCGGGAGGGTACGAGCAGTACTTC.

The gene calls are TRBV6-5 and TRBJ1-3, with D hard to call. CDR1 is MNHEY, CDR2 SVGAGI, per germline. Trimming took 6 bases from V and 4 from J, leaving 16 bases between them. This CDR3 region has 15 residues. The CDR3 DNA follows: TGTGCCAGCAGACCCGGACGAGGGAGGGGAAACACCATATATTTT. Translation gives CASRPGRGRGNTIYF.

The rearrangement links TRBV7-9 to TRBJ2-7, with 8 bases that match TRBD2. With V trimmed by 2 bases and J by 1 base, 7 bases remained unmatched. Germline CDR1 SEHNR, CDR2 FQNEAQ (reference sequence). The CDR3 contains 16 residues. The CDR3 sequence is CASSLRNGGGSYEQYF. The CDR3, as DNA: TGTGCCAGCAGCTTACGGAACGGCGGGGGGTCCTACGAGCAGTACTTC.

The CDR3 DNA follows: TGTGCCAGCAGCCAACTTACAGGGTACACTGAAGCTTTCTTT. It specifies CASSQLTGYTEAFF. The gene calls are TRBV14 and TRBJ1-1; possibly TRBD1 for D (6 bases). Germline CDR1 SGHDN, CDR2 FVKESK. The CDR3 is 14 amino acids. V was pared by 2 bases and J by 3 bases, with 10 bases between.

V gene TRBV7-2 combines with J gene TRBJ2-3; 8 bases line up with TRBD2. This CDR3 region has 15 residues. V gave up 2 bases and J gave up 1 base; unmatched junction bases: 2. CDR1 is SGHTA and CDR2 is FQGNSA in the germline V gene. For the CDR3, the DNA is TGTGCCAGCAGCTTATGGCGGGAGGGCACAGATACGCAGTATTTT. Translating it yields CASSLWREGTDTQYF.